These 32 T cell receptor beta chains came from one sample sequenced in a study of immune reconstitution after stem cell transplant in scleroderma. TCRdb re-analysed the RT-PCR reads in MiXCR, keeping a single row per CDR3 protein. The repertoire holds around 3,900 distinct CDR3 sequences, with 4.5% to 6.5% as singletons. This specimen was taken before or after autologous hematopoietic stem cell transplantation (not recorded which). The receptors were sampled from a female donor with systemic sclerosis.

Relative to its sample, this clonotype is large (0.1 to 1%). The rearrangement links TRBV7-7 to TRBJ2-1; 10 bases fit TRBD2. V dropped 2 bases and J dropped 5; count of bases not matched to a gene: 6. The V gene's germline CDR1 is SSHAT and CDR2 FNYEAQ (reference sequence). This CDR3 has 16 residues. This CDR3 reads CASSLSSGRLNNEQFF. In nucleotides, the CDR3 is TGTGCCAGCAGCTTAAGTAGCGGGAGGCTCAACAATGAGCAGTTCTTC.

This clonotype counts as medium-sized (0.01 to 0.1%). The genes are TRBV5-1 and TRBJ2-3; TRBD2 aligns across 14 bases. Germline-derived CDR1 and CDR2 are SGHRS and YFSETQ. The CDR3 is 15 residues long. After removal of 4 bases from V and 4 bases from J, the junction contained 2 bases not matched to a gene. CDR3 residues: CASSVGLAGADTQYF. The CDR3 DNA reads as TGCGCCAGCAGCGTGGGACTAGCGGGGGCAGATACGCAGTATTTT.

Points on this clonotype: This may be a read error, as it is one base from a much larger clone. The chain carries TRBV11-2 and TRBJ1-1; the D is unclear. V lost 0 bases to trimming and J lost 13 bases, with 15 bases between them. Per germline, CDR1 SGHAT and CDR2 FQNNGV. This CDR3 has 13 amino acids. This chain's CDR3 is CASSLERATAVFF. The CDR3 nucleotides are TGTGCCAGCAGCTTAGAACGGGCGACTGCAGTTTTCTTT.

The CDR3: CASSFDRGPGHEQFF. CDR3 in DNA: TGTGCCAGCAGCTTTGACAGGGGCCCCGGCCATGAGCAGTTCTTC. The chain has TRBV7-3 and TRBJ2-1, with 8 bases fitting TRBD1. Germline V gene data show CDR1 as SGHTA and CDR2 as FQGTGA. Losses at the gene ends were 3 bases for V and 8 bases for J; bases not matched to a gene: 9. The CDR3 totals 15 residues.

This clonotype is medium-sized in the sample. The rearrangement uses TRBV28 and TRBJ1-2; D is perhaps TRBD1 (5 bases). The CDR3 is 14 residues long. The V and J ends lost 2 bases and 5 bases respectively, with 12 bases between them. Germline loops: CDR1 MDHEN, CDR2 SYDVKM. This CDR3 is CASSLGAGAYGYTF. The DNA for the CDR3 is TGTGCCAGCAGTTTAGGGGCAGGCGCATATGGCTACACCTTC.

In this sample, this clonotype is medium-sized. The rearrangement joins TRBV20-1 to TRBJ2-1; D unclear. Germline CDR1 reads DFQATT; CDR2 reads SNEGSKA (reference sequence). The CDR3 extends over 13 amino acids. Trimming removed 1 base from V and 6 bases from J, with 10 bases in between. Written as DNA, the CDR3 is TGCAGTGCTAGAGCCCCGGGCGGCAATGAGCAGTTCTTC. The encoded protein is CSARAPGGNEQFF.

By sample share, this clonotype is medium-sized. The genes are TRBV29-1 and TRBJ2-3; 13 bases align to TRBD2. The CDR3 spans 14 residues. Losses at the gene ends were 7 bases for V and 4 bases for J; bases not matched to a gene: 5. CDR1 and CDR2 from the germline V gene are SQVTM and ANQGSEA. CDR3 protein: CSEWTSGGSDTQYF. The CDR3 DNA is TGCAGCGAATGGACTAGCGGGGGTTCAGATACGCAGTATTTT.

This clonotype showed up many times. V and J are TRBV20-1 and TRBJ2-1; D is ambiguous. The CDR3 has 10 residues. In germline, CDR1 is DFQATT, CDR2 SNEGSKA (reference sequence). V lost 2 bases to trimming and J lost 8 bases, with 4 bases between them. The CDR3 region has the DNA TGCAGTGCTAGATCTTATGAGCAGTTCTTC. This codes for CSARSYEQFF.

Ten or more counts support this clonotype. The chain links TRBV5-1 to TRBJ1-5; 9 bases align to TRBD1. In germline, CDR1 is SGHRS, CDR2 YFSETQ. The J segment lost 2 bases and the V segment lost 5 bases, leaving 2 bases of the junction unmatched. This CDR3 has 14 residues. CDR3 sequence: CASSWTGGNQPQHF. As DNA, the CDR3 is TGCGCCAGCAGTTGGACAGGGGGCAATCAGCCCCAGCATTTT.

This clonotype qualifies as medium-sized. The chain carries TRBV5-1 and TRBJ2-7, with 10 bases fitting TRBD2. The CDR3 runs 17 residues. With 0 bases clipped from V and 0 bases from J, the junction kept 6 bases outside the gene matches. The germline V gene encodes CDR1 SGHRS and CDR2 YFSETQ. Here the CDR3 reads CASSLASGRIVSYEQYF. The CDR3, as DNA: TGCGCCAGCAGCTTGGCTAGCGGGAGAATTGTCTCCTACGAGCAGTACTTC.

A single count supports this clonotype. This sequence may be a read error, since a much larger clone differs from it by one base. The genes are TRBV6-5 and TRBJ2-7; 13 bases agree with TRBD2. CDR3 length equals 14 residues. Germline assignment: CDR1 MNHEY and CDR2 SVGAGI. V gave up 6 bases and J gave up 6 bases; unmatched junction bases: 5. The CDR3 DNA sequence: TGTGCCAGCAGGGAGACTAGCGGGGGGTGCGAGCAGTACTTC. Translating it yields CASRETSGGCEQYF.

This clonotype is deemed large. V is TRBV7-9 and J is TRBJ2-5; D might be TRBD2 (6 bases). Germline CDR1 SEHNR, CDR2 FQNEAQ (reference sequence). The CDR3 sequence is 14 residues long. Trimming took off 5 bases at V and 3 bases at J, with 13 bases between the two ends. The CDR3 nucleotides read TGTGCCAGCAGCGACTCGGCGGGAAAAGAGACCCAGTACTTC. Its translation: CASSDSAGKETQYF.

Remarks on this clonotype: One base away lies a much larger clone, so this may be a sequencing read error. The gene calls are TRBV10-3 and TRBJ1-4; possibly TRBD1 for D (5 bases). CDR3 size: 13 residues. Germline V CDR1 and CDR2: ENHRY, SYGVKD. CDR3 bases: TGTACCATCAGTGTGGGGGGAAATGAAAAACTGTTTTTT. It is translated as CTISVGGNEKLFF.

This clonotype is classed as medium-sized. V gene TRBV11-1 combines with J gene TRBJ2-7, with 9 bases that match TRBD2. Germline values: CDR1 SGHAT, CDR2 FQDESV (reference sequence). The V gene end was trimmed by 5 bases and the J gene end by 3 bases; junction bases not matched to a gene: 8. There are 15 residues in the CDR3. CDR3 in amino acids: CASSPSLAGVYEQYF. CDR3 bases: TGTGCCAGCAGCCCTTCGTTAGCGGGGGTCTACGAGCAGTACTTC.

DNA of the CDR3: TGTGCCAGCAGCTTAGGTGGGCGGACCTACGAGCAGTACTTC. It specifies CASSLGGRTYEQYF. V gene TRBV7-2 combines with J gene TRBJ2-7; D ambiguous. V lost 1 base and J lost 2, with 9 bases in between. The CDR3 consists of 14 residues. CDR1 is SGHTA and CDR2 is FQGNSA in the germline V gene.

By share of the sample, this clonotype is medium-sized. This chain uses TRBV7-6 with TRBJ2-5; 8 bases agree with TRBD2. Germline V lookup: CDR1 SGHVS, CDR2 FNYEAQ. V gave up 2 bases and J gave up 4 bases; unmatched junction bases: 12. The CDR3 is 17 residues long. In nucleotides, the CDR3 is TGTGCCAGCAGCTTACGTTTTCTTCCGGGAGGGGGAGAGACCCAGTACTTC. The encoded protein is CASSLRFLPGGGETQYF.

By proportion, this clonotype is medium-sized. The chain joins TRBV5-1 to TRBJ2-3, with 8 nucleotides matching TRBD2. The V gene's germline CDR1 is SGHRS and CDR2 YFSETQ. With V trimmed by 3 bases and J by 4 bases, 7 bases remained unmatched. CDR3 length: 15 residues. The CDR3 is CASSYSGSGPDTQYF. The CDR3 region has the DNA TGCGCCAGCAGCTACAGCGGGAGTGGTCCAGATACGCAGTATTTT. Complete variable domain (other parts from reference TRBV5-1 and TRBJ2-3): KAGVTQTPRYLIKTRGQQVTLSCSPISGHRSVSWYQQTPGQGLQFLFEYFSETQRNKGNFPGRFSGRQFSNSRSEMNVSTLELGDSALYLCASSYSGSGPDTQYFGPGTRLTVL.

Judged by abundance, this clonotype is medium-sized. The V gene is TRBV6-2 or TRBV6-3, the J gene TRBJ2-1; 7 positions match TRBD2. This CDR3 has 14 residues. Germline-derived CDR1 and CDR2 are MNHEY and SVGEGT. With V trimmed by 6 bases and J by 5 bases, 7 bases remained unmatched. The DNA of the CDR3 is TGTGCCAGCAGCTCCGAGGGAGGGCACAATGAGCAGTTCTTC. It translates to CASSSEGGHNEQFF.

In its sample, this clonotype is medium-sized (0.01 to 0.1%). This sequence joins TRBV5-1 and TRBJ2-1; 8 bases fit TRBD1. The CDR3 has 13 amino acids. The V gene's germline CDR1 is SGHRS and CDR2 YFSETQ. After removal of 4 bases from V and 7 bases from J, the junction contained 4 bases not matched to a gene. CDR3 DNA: TGCGCCAGCAGCCCGAGGACAGGGAATGAGCAGTTCTTC. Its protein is CASSPRTGNEQFF. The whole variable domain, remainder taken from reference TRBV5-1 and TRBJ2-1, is KAGVTQTPRYLIKTRGQQVTLSCSPISGHRSVSWYQQTPGQGLQFLFEYFSETQRNKGNFPGRFSGRQFSNSRSEMNVSTLELGDSALYLCASSPRTGNEQFFGPGTRLTVL.

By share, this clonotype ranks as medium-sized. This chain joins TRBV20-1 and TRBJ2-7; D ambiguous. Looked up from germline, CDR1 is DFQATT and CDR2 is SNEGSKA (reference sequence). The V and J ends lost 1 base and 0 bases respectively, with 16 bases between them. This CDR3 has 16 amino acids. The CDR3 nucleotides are TGCAGTGCTAGAGTTTCGTTTTACCCGAGCTCCTACGAGCAGTACTTC. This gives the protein CSARVSFYPSSYEQYF.

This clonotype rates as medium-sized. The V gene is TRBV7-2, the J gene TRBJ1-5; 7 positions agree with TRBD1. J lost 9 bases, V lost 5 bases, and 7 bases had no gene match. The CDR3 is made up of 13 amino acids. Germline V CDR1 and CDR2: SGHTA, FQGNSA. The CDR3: CASSRDSSSPQHF. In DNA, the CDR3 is TGTGCCAGCAGCCGGGACAGCAGTTCGCCCCAGCATTTT.

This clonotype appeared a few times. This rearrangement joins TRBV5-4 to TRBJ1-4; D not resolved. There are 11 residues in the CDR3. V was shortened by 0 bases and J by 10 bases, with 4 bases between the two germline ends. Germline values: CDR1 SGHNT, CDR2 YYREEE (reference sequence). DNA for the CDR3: TGTGCCAGCAGCTTGGCGGGAAAACTGTTTTTT. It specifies CASSLAGKLFF.

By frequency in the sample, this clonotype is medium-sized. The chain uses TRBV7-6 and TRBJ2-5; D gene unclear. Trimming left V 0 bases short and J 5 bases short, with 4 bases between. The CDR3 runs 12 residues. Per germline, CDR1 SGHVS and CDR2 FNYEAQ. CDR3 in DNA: TGTGCCAGCAGCTTAGCGAGGGAGACCCAGTACTTC. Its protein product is CASSLARETQYF.

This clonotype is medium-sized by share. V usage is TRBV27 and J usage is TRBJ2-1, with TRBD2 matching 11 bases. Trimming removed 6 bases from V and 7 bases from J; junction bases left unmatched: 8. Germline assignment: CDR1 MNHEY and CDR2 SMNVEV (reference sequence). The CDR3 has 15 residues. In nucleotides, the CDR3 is TGTGCCAGCAGGGGCGGGACTAGCGGAAAGAATGAGCAGTTCTTC. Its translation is CASRGGTSGKNEQFF.

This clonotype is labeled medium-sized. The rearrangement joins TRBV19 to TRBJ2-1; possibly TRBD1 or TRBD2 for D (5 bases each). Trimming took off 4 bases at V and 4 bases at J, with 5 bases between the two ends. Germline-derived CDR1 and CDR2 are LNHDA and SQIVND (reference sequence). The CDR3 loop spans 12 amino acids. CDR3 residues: CASSRGYNEQFF. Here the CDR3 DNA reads TGTGCCAGTAGTAGGGGGTACAATGAGCAGTTCTTC.

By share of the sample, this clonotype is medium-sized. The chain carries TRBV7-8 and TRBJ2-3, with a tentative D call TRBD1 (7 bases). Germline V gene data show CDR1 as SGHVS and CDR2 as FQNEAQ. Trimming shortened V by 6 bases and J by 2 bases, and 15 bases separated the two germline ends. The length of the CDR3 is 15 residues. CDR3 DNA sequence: TGTGCCAGCAGGTCTCAGGGGGAGGACACAGATACGCAGTATTTT. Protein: CASRSQGEDTDTQYF.

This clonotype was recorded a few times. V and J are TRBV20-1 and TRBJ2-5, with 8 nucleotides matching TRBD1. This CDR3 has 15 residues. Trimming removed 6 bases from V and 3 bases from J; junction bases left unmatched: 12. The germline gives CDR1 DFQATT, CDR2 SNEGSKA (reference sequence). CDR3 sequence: CSAIPGGKRKETQYF. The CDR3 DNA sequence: TGCAGTGCAATTCCAGGGGGCAAAAGGAAAGAGACCCAGTACTTC.

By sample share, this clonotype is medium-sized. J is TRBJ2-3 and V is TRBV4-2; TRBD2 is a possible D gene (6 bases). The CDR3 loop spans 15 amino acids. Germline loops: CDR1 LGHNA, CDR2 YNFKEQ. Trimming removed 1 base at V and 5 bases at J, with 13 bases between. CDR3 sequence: CASSQATGVGDTQYF. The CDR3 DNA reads TGTGCCAGCAGCCAAGCTACGGGAGTTGGAGATACGCAGTATTTT.

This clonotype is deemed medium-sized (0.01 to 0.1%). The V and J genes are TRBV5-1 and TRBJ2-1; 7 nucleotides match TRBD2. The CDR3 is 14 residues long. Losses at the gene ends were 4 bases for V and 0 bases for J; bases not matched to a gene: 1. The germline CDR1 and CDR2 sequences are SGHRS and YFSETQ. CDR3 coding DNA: TGCGCCAGCAGCCGCGGGAGCTCCTACAATGAGCAGTTCTTC. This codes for CASSRGSSYNEQFF.

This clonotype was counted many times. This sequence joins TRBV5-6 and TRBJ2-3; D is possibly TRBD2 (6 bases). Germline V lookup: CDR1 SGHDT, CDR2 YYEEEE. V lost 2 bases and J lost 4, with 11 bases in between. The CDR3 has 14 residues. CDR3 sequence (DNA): TGTGCCAGCAGCTTCCCGGGACTCGCAGATACGCAGTATTTT. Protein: CASSFPGLADTQYF.

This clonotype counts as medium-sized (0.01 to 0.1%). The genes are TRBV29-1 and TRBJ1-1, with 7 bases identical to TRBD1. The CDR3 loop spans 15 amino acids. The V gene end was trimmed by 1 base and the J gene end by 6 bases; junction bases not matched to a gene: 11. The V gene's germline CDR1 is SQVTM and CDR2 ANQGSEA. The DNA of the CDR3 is TGCAGCGTTGAAGGGTCCGAGGGGGCATTCGCTGAAGCTTTCTTT. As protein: CSVEGSEGAFAEAFF.

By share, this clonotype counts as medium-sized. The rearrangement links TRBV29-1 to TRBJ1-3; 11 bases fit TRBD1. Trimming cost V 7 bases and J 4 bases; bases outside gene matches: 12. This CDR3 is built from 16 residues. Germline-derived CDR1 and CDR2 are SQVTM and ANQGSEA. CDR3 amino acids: CSATDRGLISGNTIYF. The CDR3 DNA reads TGCAGCGCTACGGACAGGGGGCTAATATCGGGAAACACCATATATTTT.